A selection of T cell receptor beta chains follows, all from one sample in a study of shared clonotypes between healthy human individuals. Using immunoSEQ multiplex PCR, the repertoire was profiled, and TCRdb retains in-frame clones only, with some absent. This sample has over 2 million clones, with about 95% found just once. The sample consisted of naive CD8+ T cells sorted from blood. The receptors were sampled from a man younger than 35 in good health. CDR3s include the opening cysteine and the closing phenylalanine or tryptophan. A D gene is named only where the DNA matches it firmly. Clone size appears in some rows only: once, few, many, or a class for an expanded clone.

J | V | D | size | DNA | CDR3
TRBJ1-2 | TRBV6-5 | . | . | TGTGCCAGCAGTTATCGTGGATTGGCCGCCTCTGGGGGCTACACCTTC | CASSYRGLAASGGYTF
TRBJ1-2 | TRBV5-4 | . | . | TGTGCCAGCACATCTCCGGGGATCGGCTATAGCTACACCTTC | CASTSPGIGYSYTF
TRBJ1-5 | TRBV5-6 | . | . | TGTGCCAGCAGCTTGGGGGACGGTGGTTATAGCAATCAGCCCCAGCATTTT | CASSLGDGGYSNQPQHF
TRBJ2-1 | TRBV11-2 | . | . | TGTGCCAGCAGCCAACAACGTGTGAGGAATGAGCAGTTCTTC | CASSQQRVRNEQFF
TRBJ2-1 | TRBV25-1 | TRBD2 | . | TGTGCCACCGGGACTAGCGGGATAAATGAGCAGTTCTTC | CATGTSGINEQFF
TRBJ2-2 | TRBV9 | TRBD2 | . | TGTGCCAGCAGCGTAGCCGGGAGGGACACCGGGGAGCTGTTTTTT | CASSVAGRDTGELFF
TRBJ1-1 | TRBV7-8 | . | once | TGTGCCAGCAGCTTAATCCACCTTTATAGTCCGGATTCGGTCGTGGACACTGAAGCTTTCTTT | CASSLIHLYSPDSVVDTEAFF
TRBJ1-1 | TRBV27 | TRBD1 | . | TGTGCCAGCAGTTCGGGACAGGGGTTTGAAGCTTTCTTT | CASSSGQGFEAFF
TRBJ1-1 | TRBV6-1 | . | . | TGTGCCAGCAGTGAAATTGGGGCGGACACTGAAGCTTTCTTT | CASSEIGADTEAFF
TRBJ1-4 | TRBV28 | . | . | TGTGCCACCTCAGACTTTGGACTGTTTTTT | CATSDFGLFF
TRBJ2-7 | TRBV9 | TRBD1 | . | TGTGCCAGCAGCGTCGGATGGACAGGGACCTCCTACGAGCAGTACTTC | CASSVGWTGTSYEQYF
TRBJ2-5 | TRBV10-2 | . | . | TGCGCCAGCACTGATTTACAAGAGACCCAGTACTTC | CASTDLQETQYF
TRBJ1-6 | TRBV5-6 | . | few | TGTGCCAGCAGCTTGGGTCGACAGTCTAATTCACCCCTCCACTTT | CASSLGRQSNSPLHF
TRBJ1-2 | TRBV7-9 | . | . | TGTGCCAGCAGCCCATGGGACGGAGCTAACTATGGCTACACCTTC | CASSPWDGANYGYTF
TRBJ2-2 | TRBV7-9 | . | . | TGTGCCAGCCTCGGGCAAAACACCGGGGAGCTGTTTTTT | CASLGQNTGELFF
TRBJ1-2 | TRBV6-5 | . | . | TGTGCCAGCAGTTACTCCTTCCAGGGGCGGGATGGCTACACCTTC | CASSYSFQGRDGYTF
TRBJ2-7 | TRBV30 | TRBD1 | . | TGTGCCTGGAGTGTAGTAGGGACAGGGGGCCACGAGCAGTACTTC | CAWSVVGTGGHEQYF
TRBJ2-7 | TRBV13 | . | once | TGTGCCAGCAGCCCCCGGACGGAGAGCGAGCAGTACTTC | CASSPRTESEQYF
TRBJ2-1 | TRBV29-1 | . | . | TGCAGCGTTCCCGCATTGAGCTCCTACAATGAGCAGTTCTTC | CSVPALSSYNEQFF
TRBJ1-3 | TRBV9 | . | . | TGTGCCAGCAGCGATTCATTGGGGCTTGAAGGAAACACCATATATTTT | CASSDSLGLEGNTIYF
TRBJ2-5 | TRBV27 | . | . | TGTGCCAGCAGCACTCTGCCTATGTCTTCCAGGAACGCGGAGACCCAGTACTTC | CASSTLPMSSRNAETQYF
TRBJ2-7 | TRBV7-8 | . | . | TGTGCCAGCAGCTTAGTTTCCCAGGACCGCGAGCAGTACTTC | CASSLVSQDREQYF
TRBJ2-2 | TRBV4-3 | TRBD2 | . | TGCGCCAGCAGCCCGACCTCAAGCGGGAGCGGGGGGGAGCTGTTTTTT | CASSPTSSGSGGELFF
TRBJ2-2 | TRBV27 | TRBD2 | . | TGTGCCAGCAGTTTCTCTAGCGGGGGGGCCCCCGGGGAGCTGTTTTTT | CASSFSSGGAPGELFF
TRBJ2-7 | TRBV6-5 | TRBD1 | . | TGTGCCAGCAGTATACAGGGGTACGAGCAGTACTTC | CASSIQGYEQYF
TRBJ2-1 | TRBV7-9 | TRBD2 | . | TGTGCCAGCAGCTCTACGACTAGCGGCTCCTACAATGAGCAGTTCTTC | CASSSTTSGSYNEQFF
TRBJ2-5 | TRBV14 | . | . | TGTGCCAGCAGCCAAGATCCCTGGGAGACCCAGTACTTC | CASSQDPWETQYF
TRBJ2-2 | TRBV9 | . | . | TGTGCCAGCAGCTGGGACGGGACGAACACCGGGGAGCTGTTTTTT | CASSWDGTNTGELFF
TRBJ2-5 | TRBV4-3 | . | . | TGCGCCAGCAGCCAAGGGTACGGCCTCGAGACCCAGTACTTC | CASSQGYGLETQYF
TRBJ2-7 | TRBV9 | TRBD2 | once | TGTGCCAGCAGCGCTAGCGGGAGGGACAACGAGCAGTACTTC | CASSASGRDNEQYF
TRBJ1-6 | TRBV7-6 | . | once | TGTGCCAGCAGCTTAGAACAGGGACTGAATTCACCCCTCCACTTT | CASSLEQGLNSPLHF
TRBJ1-5 | TRBV19 | . | . | TGTGCCAGTAGTATAGATCAAGGGGTCAATCAGCCCCAGCATTTT | CASSIDQGVNQPQHF
TRBJ2-2 | TRBV10-1 | . | . | TGCGCCACTCGTGGGACGTTCGCGAACACCGGGGAGCTGTTTTTT | CATRGTFANTGELFF
TRBJ2-7 | TRBV21-1 | . | . | TGTGCCAGCAGCAAAGGGGGACAGATCCACGAGCAGTACTTC | CASSKGGQIHEQYF
TRBJ2-5 | TRBV7-9 | . | . | TGTGCCAGCAACCCGGGACAACCTCAAGAGACCCAGTACTTC | CASNPGQPQETQYF
TRBJ2-5 | TRBV9 | TRBD2 | . | TGTGCCAGCAGCGTAGGAAGTAGCGGGGAGACCCAGTACTTC | CASSVGSSGETQYF
TRBJ2-1 | TRBV7-3 | . | . | TGTGCCAGCAGCCCTACGGGGTTTTACAATGAGCAGTTCTTC | CASSPTGFYNEQFF
TRBJ2-7 | TRBV7-9 | . | . | TGTGCCAGCAGCTTGGGGGTCCTATACGAGCAGTACTTC | CASSLGVLYEQYF
TRBJ1-2 | TRBV4-3 | TRBD1 | . | TGCGCCAGCAGCCCAACGGGGGCAGGGGGTCTCTATGGCTACACCTTC | CASSPTGAGGLYGYTF
TRBJ2-7 | TRBV7-9 | TRBD2 | . | TGTGCCAGTGGCGGGAGTTACGAGCAGTACTTC | CASGGSYEQYF
TRBJ2-7 | TRBV30 | . | . | TGTGCCTGGAGTACAGGGGAGGGCTACGAGCAGTACTTC | CAWSTGEGYEQYF
TRBJ1-1 | TRBV6-5 | . | once | TGTGCCAGCAGTCCGATGGGGGGGAACACTGAAGCTTTCTTT | CASSPMGGNTEAFF
TRBJ2-7 | TRBV6-5 | TRBD1 | . | TGTGCCAGCAGTTACCGGGACAGGGGTAACGAGCAGTACTTC | CASSYRDRGNEQYF
TRBJ2-1 | TRBV9 | . | . | TGTGCCAGCAGCCCCGGGGGACCAGGGTACAATGAGCAGTTCTTC | CASSPGGPGYNEQFF